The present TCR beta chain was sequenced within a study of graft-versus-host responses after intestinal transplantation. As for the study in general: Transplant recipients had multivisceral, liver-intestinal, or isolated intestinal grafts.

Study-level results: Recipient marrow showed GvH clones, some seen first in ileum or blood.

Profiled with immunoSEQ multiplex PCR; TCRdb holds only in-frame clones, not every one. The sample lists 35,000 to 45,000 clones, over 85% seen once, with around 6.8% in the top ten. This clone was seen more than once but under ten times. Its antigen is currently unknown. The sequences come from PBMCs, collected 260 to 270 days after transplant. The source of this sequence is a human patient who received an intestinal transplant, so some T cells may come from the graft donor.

The CDR3: CASSQYAGSLNYNEQFF. The CDR3 DNA sequence: TGTGCCAGCAGCCAATACGCCGGGTCACTAAACTACAATGAGCAGTTCTTC. This chain joins TRBV7-3 and TRBJ2-1; D remains unclear. The V and J ends lost 5 bases and 3 bases respectively, with 20 bases between them. CDR3 length equals 17 residues. Germline CDR1 SGHTA, CDR2 FQGTGA.